What follows are 3 T cell receptor beta chains derived from one specimen sequenced in a study of T cells in Graves' hyperthyroidism and ophthalmopathy. Researchers took RNA transcripts and amplified the TCR beta CDR3 regions from them. With the HTBI primer set, the TCR CDR3 went through a first round of RT-PCR. From the multiplex PCR reads, TCRdb called clonotypes with MiXCR, one entry per CDR3 protein. The sample includes a few hundred thousand distinct CDR3 sequences, just over 45% of them seen just once. Sequencing was done on a sample of peripheral blood or thyroid tissue (not recorded which). These receptors originate from an adult woman with Graves' disease, either hyperthyroidism or ophthalmopathy (not recorded which).

The rearrangement uses TRBV25-1 and TRBJ2-5; D may be TRBD1 (6 bases). Trimming pared 8 bases from V and 7 bases from J, leaving 20 bases between. Germline-derived CDR1 and CDR2 are MGHDK and SYGVNS. The CDR3 consists of 14 residues. The CDR3 DNA sequence: TGTGCCAGCTCCGGTAACAGGGATACGGGGACCCAGTACTTC. Amino acid sequence: CASSGNRDTGTQYF.

The chain links TRBV7-8 to TRBJ1-2, with D possibly matching TRBD1 (6 bases). Trimming left V 5 bases short and J 6 bases short, with 19 bases between. This CDR3 is built from 15 residues. The germline gives CDR1 SGHVS, CDR2 FQNEAQ. The CDR3 sequence is CASSQYRVPVNGYTF. DNA for the CDR3: TGTGCCAGCAGCCAGTACAGGGTCCCGGTCAATGGCTACACCTTC.

The V gene is TRBV20-1, the J gene TRBJ2-7, with 8 nucleotides matching TRBD1. CDR1 is DFQATT, CDR2 SNEGSKA, per germline (reference sequence). There are 14 residues in the CDR3. The junction had 5 bases not matched to a gene; V was cut back by 4 bases and J by 0 bases. The CDR3: CSATRTGNSYEQYF. The CDR3 DNA is TGCAGTGCTACCCGGACAGGGAACTCCTACGAGCAGTACTTC.